This TCR beta chain was recovered during a study of Ad26.COV2.S vaccination and SARS-CoV-2 variants. Points from the study as a whole: TCR breadth and depth analyses may have underestimated total T cell responses.

Measured with immunoSEQ multiplex PCR; TCRdb has only the in-frame clones, and not every one. This table has roughly 380,000 clones, roughly 85% appearing once. About this clone: The antigen is unknown.

Germline CDR1 and CDR2: SGHNT and YYREEE (reference sequence). The CDR3 has 14 amino acids. The V end lost 2 bases, the J end lost 4 bases, and 9 bases lay between the germline ends. Treatment here: around 19 received Ad26.COV2.S at low or high dose, single or two shots; a few received placebo; per-sample allocation not given. The investigators took samples on day 63 after the first vaccine or placebo injection. The source of this sequence is a person aged 18-60 years who received the Ad26.COV2.S COVID-19 vaccine or a placebo. Sequenced here: peripheral blood, sampled in a trial of Ad26.COV2.S vaccine versus placebo. The chain employs TRBV5-4 and TRBJ2-2; D is uncertain. Here the CDR3 DNA reads TGTGCCAGCAGCTTTAAGGGCAGCACCGGGGAGCTGTTTTTT. Translated, it gives CASSFKGSTGELFF.